This TCR beta chain was sequenced for a study of T cells expressing NK-cell markers. Study background: In the group of eight sequenced donors, seven were HCMV-seropositive and one was seronegative. Study-level points and caveats: Whether expanded NKG2C-expressing T cell clones recognize HCMV is unknown. Topping the CD3+CD56-NKG2C+ fraction as well were these clonotypes, in several donors.

CDR1 is MNHEY and CDR2 is SMNVEV in the germline V gene (reference sequence). The CDR3 contains 14 residues. For each CDR3 protein, TCRdb gives one entry from its re-call of the 5' RACE reads, without DNA. The sample has about 120,000 distinct CDR3 sequences. A note on this clonotype: What it recognizes is unknown.

The TCR comes from a woman between 18 and 69 years old in good health. The source material was blood T cells: a sorted CD56 or NKG2C T cell subset, CD4+ or CD8+ T cells, or bulk PBMC T cells (not recorded which). The chain couples TRBV27 to TRBJ2-5; lacking DNA, the TRBD1 call made by TCRdb goes unchecked. CDR3 region: CASSRRGTGETQYF.